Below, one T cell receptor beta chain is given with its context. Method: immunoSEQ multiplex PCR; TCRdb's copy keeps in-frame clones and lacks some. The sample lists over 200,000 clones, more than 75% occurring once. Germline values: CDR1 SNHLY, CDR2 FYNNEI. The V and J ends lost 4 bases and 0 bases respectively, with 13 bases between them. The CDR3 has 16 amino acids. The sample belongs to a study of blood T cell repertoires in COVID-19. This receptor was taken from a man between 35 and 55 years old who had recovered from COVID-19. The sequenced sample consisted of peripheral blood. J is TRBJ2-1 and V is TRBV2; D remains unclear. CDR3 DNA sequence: TGTGCCAGCAGTGGGGCCACACGTAGCTCCTACAATGAGCAGTTCTTC. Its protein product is CASSGATRSSYNEQFF.